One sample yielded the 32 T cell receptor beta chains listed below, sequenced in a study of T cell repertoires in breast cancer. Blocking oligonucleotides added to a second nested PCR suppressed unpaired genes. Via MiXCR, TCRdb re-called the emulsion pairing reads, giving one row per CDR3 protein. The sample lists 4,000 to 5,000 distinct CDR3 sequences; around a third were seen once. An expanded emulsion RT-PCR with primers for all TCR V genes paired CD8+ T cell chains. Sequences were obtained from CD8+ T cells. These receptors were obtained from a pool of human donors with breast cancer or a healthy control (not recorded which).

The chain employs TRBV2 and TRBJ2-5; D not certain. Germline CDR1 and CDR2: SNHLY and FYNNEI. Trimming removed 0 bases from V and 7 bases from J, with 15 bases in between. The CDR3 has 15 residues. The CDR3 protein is CASSEADGEITTQYF. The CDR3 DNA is TGTGCCAGCAGTGAAGCGGATGGGGAAATCACGACCCAGTACTTC.

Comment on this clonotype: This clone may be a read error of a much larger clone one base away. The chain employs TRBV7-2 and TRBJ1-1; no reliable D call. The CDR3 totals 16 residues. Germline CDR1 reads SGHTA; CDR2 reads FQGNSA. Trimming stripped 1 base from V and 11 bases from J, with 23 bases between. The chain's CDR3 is CASSLVNLWGRGDAFF. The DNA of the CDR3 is TGTGCCAGCAGCTTAGTTAACCTTTGGGGTCGCGGTGACGCTTTCTTT.

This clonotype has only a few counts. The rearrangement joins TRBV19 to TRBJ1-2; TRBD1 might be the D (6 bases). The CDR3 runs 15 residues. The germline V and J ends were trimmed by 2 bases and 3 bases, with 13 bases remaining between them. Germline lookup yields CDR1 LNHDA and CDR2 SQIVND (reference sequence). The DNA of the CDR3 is TGTGCCAGTAGTATAATTAACAGGGCGGACTATGGCTACACCTTC. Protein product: CASSIINRADYGYTF. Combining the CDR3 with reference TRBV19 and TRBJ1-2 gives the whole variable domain DGGITQSPKYLFRKEGQNVTLSCEQNLNHDAMYWYRQDPGQGLRLIYYSQIVNDFQKGDIAEGYSVSREKKESFPLTVTSAQKNPTAFYLCASSIINRADYGYTFGSGTRLTVV.

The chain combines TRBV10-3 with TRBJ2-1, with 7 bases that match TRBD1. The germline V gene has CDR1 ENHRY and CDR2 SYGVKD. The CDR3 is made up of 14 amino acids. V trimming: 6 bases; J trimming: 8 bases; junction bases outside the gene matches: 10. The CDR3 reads CAIRQGQLDYEQFF. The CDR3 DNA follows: TGTGCCATCAGACAGGGACAGTTGGACTATGAGCAGTTCTTC.

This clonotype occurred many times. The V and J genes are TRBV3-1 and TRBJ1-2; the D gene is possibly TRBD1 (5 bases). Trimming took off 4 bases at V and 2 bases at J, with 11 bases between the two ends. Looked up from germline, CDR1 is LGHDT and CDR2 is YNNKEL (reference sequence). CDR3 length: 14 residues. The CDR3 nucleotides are TGTGCCAGCAGCCCCCCCAACAGGAACTATGGCTACACCTTC. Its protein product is CASSPPNRNYGYTF.

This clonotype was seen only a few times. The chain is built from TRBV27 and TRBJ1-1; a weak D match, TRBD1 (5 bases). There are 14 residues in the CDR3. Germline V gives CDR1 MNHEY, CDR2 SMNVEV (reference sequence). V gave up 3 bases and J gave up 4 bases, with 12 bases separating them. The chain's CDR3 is CASSFLGGGTEAFF. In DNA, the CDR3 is TGTGCCAGCAGTTTTCTAGGTGGGGGCACTGAAGCTTTCTTT.

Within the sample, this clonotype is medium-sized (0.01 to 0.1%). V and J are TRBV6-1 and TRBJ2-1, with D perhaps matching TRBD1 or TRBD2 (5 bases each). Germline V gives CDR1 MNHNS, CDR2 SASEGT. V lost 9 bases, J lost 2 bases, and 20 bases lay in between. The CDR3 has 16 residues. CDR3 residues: CASGAGTNHAYNEQFF. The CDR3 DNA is TGTGCCAGTGGCGCTGGGACGAACCATGCCTACAATGAGCAGTTCTTC.

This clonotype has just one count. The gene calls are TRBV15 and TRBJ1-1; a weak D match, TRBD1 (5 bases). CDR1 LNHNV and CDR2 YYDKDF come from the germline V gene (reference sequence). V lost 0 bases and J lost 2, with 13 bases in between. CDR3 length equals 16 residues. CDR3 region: CATSRELGQGNTEAFF. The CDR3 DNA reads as TGTGCCACCAGCAGAGAACTTGGGCAGGGAAACACTGAAGCTTTCTTT.

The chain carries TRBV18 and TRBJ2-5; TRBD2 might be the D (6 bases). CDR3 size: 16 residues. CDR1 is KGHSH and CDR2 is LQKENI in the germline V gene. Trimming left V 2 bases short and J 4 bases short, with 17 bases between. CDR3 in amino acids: CASSPAGGIGGETQYF. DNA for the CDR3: TGTGCCAGCTCACCAGCCGGCGGGATCGGCGGAGAGACCCAGTACTTC.

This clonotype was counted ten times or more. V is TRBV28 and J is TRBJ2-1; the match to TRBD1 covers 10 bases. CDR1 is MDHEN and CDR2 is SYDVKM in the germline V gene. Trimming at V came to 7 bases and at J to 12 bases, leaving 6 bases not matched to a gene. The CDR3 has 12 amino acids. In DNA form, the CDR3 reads TGTGCCAGCAACCTCGGGGACAGGGGGCAGTTCTTC. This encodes CASNLGDRGQFF.

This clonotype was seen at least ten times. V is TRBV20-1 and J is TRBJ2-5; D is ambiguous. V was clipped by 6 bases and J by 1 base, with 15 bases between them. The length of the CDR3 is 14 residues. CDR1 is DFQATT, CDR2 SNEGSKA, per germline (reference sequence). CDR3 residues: CSATFPGAQETQYF. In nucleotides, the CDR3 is TGCAGTGCCACTTTCCCGGGTGCCCAAGAGACCCAGTACTTC.

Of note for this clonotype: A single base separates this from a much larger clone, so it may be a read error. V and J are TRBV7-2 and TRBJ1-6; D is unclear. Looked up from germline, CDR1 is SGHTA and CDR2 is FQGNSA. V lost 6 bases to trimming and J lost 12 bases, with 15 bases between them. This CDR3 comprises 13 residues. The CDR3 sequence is CASSSGPDKPLHF. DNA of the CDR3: TGTGCCAGCAGTTCCGGGCCAGACAAACCCCTCCACTTT.

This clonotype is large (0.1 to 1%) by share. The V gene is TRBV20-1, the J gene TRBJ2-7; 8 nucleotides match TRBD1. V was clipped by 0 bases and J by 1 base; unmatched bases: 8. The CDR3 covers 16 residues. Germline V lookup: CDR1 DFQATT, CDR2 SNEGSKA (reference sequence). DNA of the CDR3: TGCAGTGCTAGAGATTCGGGAAGACAGGGGTCCTACGAGCAGTACTTC. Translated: CSARDSGRQGSYEQYF.

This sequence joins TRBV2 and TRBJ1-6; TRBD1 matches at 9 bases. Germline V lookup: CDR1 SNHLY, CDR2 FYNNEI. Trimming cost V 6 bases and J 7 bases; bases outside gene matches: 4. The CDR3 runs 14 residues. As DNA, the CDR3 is TGTGCCAGCAGGGACAGGGGAATGAATTCACCCCTCCACTTT. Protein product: CASRDRGMNSPLHF.

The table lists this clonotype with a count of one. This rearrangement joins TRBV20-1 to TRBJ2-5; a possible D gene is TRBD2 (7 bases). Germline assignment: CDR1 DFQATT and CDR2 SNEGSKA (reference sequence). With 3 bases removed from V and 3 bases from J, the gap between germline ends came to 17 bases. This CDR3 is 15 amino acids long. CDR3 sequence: CSASRNPGGEETQYF. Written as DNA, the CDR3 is TGCAGTGCTAGTAGGAATCCGGGGGGCGAAGAGACCCAGTACTTC.

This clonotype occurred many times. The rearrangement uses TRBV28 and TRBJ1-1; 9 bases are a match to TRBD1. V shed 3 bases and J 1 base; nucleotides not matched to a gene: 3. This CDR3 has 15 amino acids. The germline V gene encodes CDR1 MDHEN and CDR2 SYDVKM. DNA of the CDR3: TGTGCCAGCAGTTTTCGGGGACAGGGGAACACTGAAGCTTTCTTT. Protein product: CASSFRGQGNTEAFF.

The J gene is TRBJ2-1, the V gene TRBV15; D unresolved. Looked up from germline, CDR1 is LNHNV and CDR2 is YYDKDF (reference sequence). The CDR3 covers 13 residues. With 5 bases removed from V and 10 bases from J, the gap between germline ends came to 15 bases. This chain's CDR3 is CATSWEGWHEQFF. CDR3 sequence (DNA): TGTGCCACCAGCTGGGAAGGGTGGCACGAGCAGTTCTTC.

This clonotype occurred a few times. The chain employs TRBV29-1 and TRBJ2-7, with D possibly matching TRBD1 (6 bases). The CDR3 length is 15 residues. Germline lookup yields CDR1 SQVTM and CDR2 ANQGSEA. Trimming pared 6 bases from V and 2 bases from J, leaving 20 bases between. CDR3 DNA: TGCAGCGTGCCGGACAGCCTTGGACCCCCCTACGAGCAGTACTTC. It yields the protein CSVPDSLGPPYEQYF.

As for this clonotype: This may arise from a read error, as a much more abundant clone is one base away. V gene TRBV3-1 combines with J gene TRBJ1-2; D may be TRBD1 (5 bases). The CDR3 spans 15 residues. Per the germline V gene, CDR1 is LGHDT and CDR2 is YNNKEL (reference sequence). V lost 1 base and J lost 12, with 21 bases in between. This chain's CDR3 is CASSQGGRAWQFNTF. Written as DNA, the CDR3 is TGTGCCAGCAGCCAAGGGGGACGGGCTTGGCAATTCAACACCTTC.

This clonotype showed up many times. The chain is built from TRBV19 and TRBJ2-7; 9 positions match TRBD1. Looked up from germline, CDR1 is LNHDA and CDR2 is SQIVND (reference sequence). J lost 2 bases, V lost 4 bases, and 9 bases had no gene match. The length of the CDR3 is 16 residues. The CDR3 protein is CASSTLPGTGPYEQYF. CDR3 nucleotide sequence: TGTGCCAGTAGTACCCTGCCAGGGACAGGGCCCTACGAGCAGTACTTC.

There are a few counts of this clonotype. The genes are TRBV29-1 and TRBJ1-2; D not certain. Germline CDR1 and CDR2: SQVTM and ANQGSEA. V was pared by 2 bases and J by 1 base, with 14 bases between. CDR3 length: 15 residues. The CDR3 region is CSVEWGSHINYGYTF. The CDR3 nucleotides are TGCAGCGTTGAATGGGGTAGCCACATTAACTATGGCTACACCTTC.

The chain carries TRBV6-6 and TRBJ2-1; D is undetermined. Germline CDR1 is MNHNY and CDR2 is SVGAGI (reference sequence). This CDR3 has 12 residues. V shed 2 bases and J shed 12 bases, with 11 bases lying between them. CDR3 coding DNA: TGTGCCAGCAGTTACCCACCTCGCGTGCAGTTCTTC. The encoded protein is CASSYPPRVQFF.

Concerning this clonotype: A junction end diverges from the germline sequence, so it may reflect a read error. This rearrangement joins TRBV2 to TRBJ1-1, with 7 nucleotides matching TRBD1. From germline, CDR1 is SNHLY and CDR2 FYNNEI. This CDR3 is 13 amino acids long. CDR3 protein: CASSGRGPGEAFF. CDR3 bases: TGTGCCAGCAGTGGAAGGGGGCCCGGTGAAGCTTTCTTC.

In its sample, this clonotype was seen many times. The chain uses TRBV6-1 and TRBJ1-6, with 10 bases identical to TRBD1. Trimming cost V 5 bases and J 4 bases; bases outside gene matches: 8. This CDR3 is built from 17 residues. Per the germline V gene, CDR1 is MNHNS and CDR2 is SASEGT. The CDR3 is CASSPKGTGDYNSPLHF. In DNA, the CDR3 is TGTGCCAGCAGTCCTAAGGGGACAGGGGATTATAATTCACCCCTCCACTTT.

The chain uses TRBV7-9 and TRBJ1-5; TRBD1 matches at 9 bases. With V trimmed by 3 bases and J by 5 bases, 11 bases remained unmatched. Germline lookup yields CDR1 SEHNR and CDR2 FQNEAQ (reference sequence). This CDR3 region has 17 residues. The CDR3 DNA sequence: TGTGCCAGCAGCTTGAAGCGGACAGGGGCTCTTCATCAGCCCCAGCATTTT. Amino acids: CASSLKRTGALHQPQHF.

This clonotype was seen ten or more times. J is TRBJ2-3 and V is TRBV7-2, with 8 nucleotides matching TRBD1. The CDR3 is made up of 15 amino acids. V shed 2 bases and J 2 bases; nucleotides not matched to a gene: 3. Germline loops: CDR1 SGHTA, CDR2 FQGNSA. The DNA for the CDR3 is TGTGCCAGCAGCTTATCAGGGGGCGACACAGATACGCAGTATTTT. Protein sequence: CASSLSGGDTDTQYF.

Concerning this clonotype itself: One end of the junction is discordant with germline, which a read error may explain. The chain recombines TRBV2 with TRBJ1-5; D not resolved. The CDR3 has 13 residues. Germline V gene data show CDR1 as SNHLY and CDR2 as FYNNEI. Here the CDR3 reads CSITPFFNHPQHF. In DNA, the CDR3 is TGTTCCATCACGCCTTTTTTCAATCATCCCCAGCATTTT.

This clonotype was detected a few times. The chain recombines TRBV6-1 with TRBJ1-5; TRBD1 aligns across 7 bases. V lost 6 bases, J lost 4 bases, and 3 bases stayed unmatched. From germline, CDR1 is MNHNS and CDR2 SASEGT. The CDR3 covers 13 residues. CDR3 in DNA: TGTGCCAGCAGACAGGGGAGGAATCAGCCCCAGCATTTT. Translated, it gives CASRQGRNQPQHF.

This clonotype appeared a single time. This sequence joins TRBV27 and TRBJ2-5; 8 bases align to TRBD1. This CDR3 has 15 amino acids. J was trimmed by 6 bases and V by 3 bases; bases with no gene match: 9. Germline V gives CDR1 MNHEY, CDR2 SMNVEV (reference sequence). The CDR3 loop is CASSFVTGERKTQYF. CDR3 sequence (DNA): TGTGCCAGCAGTTTCGTGACAGGGGAAAGGAAGACCCAGTACTTC.

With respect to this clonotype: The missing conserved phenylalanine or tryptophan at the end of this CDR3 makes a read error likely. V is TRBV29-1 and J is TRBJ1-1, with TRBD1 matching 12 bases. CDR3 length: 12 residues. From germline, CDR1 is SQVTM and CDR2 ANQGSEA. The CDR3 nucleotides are TGCAACGTTAGGGGACAGGGGGCCGCAGCTTTCTAT. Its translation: CNVRGQGAAAFY.

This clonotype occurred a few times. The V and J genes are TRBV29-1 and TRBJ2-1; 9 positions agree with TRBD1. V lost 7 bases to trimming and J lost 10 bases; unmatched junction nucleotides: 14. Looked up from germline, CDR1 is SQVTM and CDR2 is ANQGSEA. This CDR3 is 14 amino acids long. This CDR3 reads CSARMGTGNREQFF. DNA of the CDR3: TGCAGCGCGCGCATGGGGACAGGGAATAGGGAGCAGTTCTTC.

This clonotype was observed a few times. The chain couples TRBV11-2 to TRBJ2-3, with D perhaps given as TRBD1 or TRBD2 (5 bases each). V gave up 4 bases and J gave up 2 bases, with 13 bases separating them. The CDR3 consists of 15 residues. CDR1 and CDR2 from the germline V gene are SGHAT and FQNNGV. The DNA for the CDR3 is TGTGCCAGCAGCTGGGACGGCTGGTACACAGATACGCAGTATTTT. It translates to CASSWDGWYTDTQYF. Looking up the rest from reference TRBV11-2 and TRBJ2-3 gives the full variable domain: EAGVAQSPRYKIIEKRQSVAFWCNPISGHATLYWYQQILGQGPKLLIQFQNNGVVDDSQLPKDRFSAERLKGVDSTLKIQPAKLEDSAVYLCASSWDGWYTDTQYFGPGTRLTVL.